The 29 T cell receptor beta chains in this list originate from one sample, sequenced in a study of blood T cells in healthy people across ages. A second PCR of 7 to 11 cycles used a sample-barcoded 5' primer and a J-beta primer mix. In TCRdb, the 5' RACE reads were re-called with MiXCR into one record per CDR3 protein. Here the sample spans a few hundred thousand distinct CDR3 sequences, about 55% being singletons. The sequencing sample was made of blood. The receptors derive from a man aged 60 to 69 in good health.

The chain couples TRBV20-1 to TRBJ1-5, with D possibly TRBD1 on 5 matching bases. V lost 3 bases to trimming and J lost 4 bases, with 16 bases between them. Germline assignment: CDR1 DFQATT and CDR2 SNEGSKA (reference sequence). CDR3 length equals 15 residues. CDR3 sequence: CSARRGVDPNQPQHF. The CDR3 DNA reads as TGCAGTGCTAGGCGGGGCGTGGACCCAAATCAGCCCCAGCATTTT.

The chain recombines TRBV15 with TRBJ2-4, with a possible D match to TRBD2 (5 bases). V gave up 1 base and J gave up 13 bases, with 20 bases separating them. From germline, CDR1 is LNHNV and CDR2 YYDKDF (reference sequence). The CDR3 is 15 amino acids. The CDR3 region is CATSRARPGGDEQYF. The CDR3 DNA is TGTGCCACCAGCAGAGCCCGACCTGGAGGCGATGAGCAGTACTTC. Supplemented by reference TRBV15 and TRBJ2-4, the full variable domain reads DAMVIQNPRYQVTQFGKPVTLSCSQTLNHNVMYWYQQKSSQAPKLLFHYYDKDFNNEADTPDNFQSRRPNTSFCFLDIRSPGLGDTAMYLCATSRARPGGDEQYFGAGTRLSVL.

The CDR3 DNA is TGTGCCAGCTCACCAACAAAGGCCTTAGGTCACCAGTACTTC. It encodes CASSPTKALGHQYF. The genes are TRBV18 and TRBJ2-5, with D unresolved. Germline lookup yields CDR1 KGHSH and CDR2 LQKENI. The germline V and J ends were trimmed by 2 bases and 10 bases, with 17 bases remaining between them. CDR3 length equals 14 residues.

This clonotype occurred a few times. CDR3 in amino acids: CSAGGQGPFLTF. The CDR3 bases are TGCAGTGCTGGGGGTCAGGGCCCCTTCCTGACTTTC. This rearrangement joins TRBV20-1 to TRBJ2-6; D tentatively fits TRBD1 or TRBD2 (5 bases each). Germline V gives CDR1 DFQATT, CDR2 SNEGSKA (reference sequence). The germline V and J ends were trimmed by 5 bases and 14 bases, with 16 bases remaining between them. CDR3 length equals 12 residues.

The rearrangement joins TRBV12-3 or TRBV12-4 to TRBJ2-3; D perhaps matches TRBD2 (5 bases). CDR3 length: 14 amino acids. The V end was cut by 5 bases, the J end by 2 bases, with 11 bases between. The CDR3 sequence is CASSRGLPTDTQYF. CDR3 DNA sequence: TGTGCCAGCAGTCGCGGACTCCCCACAGATACGCAGTATTTT.

In this sample, this clonotype turned up once. The rearrangement joins TRBV6-5 to TRBJ2-1; tentatively, D is TRBD1 (7 bases). The J call may not be correct, given that the DNA end is closer to TRBJ2-7. The CDR3 runs 12 residues. Germline V gene data show CDR1 as MNHEY and CDR2 as SVGAGI. The CDR3 DNA follows: TGTGCCAGCAGGGAGACAGGGACTGAGCAGTACTTC. Translation gives CASRETGTEQYF.

Comment on this clonotype: One base away lies a much larger clone, so this may be a sequencing read error. This sequence joins TRBV20-1 and TRBJ2-3, with D possibly TRBD2 on 6 matching bases. The CDR3 totals 15 residues. Germline V gene lookup returns CDR1 DFQATT and CDR2 SNEGSKA (reference sequence). Trimming pared 3 bases from V and 2 bases from J, leaving 15 bases between. The CDR3 DNA is TGCAGTGCTAGGGGAACTGCGGGGATCACAGATACGCAGTATTTT. It yields the protein CSARGTAGITDTQYF.

V and J are TRBV7-9 and TRBJ2-5; D is unresolved. Trimming removed 5 bases from V and 4 bases from J, with 11 bases in between. Germline V CDR1 and CDR2: SEHNR, FQNEAQ (reference sequence). This CDR3 is 13 amino acids long. The CDR3 protein is CASSPLWRETQYF. The CDR3 nucleotides are TGTGCCAGCAGCCCCCTGTGGAGAGAGACCCAGTACTTC.

This clonotype has more than one count but fewer than ten. The rearrangement joins TRBV6-6 to TRBJ2-7, with D perhaps given as TRBD1 or TRBD2 (7 bases each). The CDR3 covers 16 residues. V was trimmed by 5 bases and J by 0 bases, leaving 17 bases between them. In germline, CDR1 is MNHNY, CDR2 SVGAGI (reference sequence). The CDR3 spells CASSRRGGGGSYEQYF. CDR3 DNA: TGTGCCAGCAGTCGACGGGGAGGGGGCGGCTCCTACGAGCAGTACTTC.

The chain uses TRBV20-1 and TRBJ2-2, with D unresolved. The CDR3 totals 13 residues. V gave up 0 bases and J gave up 6 bases, with 8 bases separating them. Germline V gene lookup returns CDR1 DFQATT and CDR2 SNEGSKA (reference sequence). CDR3 nucleotides: TGCAGTGCTAGAGATCGTTCTTCCGGGGAGCTGTTTTTT. The encoded protein is CSARDRSSGELFF.

In its sample, this clonotype was seen a few times. The V call is TRBV20-1, the J call TRBJ2-4; 9 bases agree with TRBD1. Germline V CDR1 and CDR2: DFQATT, SNEGSKA (reference sequence). CDR3 length equals 15 residues. The trim removed 3 bases at V and 5 bases at J, leaving 8 bases unmatched. This chain's CDR3 is CSASLPQGAQNIQYF. The CDR3 nucleotides are TGCAGTGCTAGCCTTCCACAGGGGGCCCAAAACATTCAGTACTTC.

This chain connects TRBV9 to TRBJ2-7; D tentatively reads TRBD1 or TRBD2 (6 bases each). CDR3 length equals 16 residues. Germline-derived CDR1 and CDR2 are SGDLS and YYNGEE. Trimming removed 3 bases from V and 2 bases from J, with 18 bases in between. The CDR3 region has the DNA TGTGCCAGCAGCGCGAGGGGGGCTAGCGTGCCCTACGAGCAGTACTTC. Amino acid sequence: CASSARGASVPYEQYF.

The chain has TRBV29-1 and TRBJ2-7; possibly TRBD2 for D (5 bases). CDR3 size: 12 residues. The germline CDR1 and CDR2 sequences are SQVTM and ANQGSEA. CDR3 sequence (DNA): TGCACTATCGCAGAGGGTACGAACGAGCAGTACTTC. Its translation is CTIAEGTNEQYF.

The chain is built from TRBV6-1 and TRBJ2-5; 14 bases match TRBD2. Germline V gives CDR1 MNHNS, CDR2 SASEGT. CDR3 length equals 13 residues. Losses at the gene ends were 3 bases for V and 11 bases for J; bases not matched to a gene: 2. This CDR3 is CASSDGLAGGQYF. The CDR3 nucleotides are TGTGCCAGCAGTGACGGACTAGCGGGGGGACAGTACTTC.

The rearrangement joins TRBV15 to TRBJ1-2; D ambiguous. Trimming took 0 bases from V and 0 from J, leaving 5 bases between them. The CDR3 covers 14 residues. CDR1 is LNHNV, CDR2 YYDKDF, per germline (reference sequence). The CDR3 DNA reads as TGTGCCACCAGCAGAGATCGTGCTAACTATGGCTACACCTTC. Protein product: CATSRDRANYGYTF.

This clonotype was detected ten times or more. The chain links TRBV29-1 to TRBJ2-5; D ambiguous. Trimming shortened V by 4 bases and J by 2 bases, and 8 bases separated the two germline ends. The CDR3 has 12 residues. The V gene's germline CDR1 is SQVTM and CDR2 ANQGSEA. The CDR3 sequence: CSVGTSQETQYF. In DNA form, the CDR3 reads TGCAGCGTTGGGACGAGTCAAGAGACCCAGTACTTC. Together with reference TRBV29-1 and TRBJ2-5, the CDR3 gives the full variable domain: SAVISQKPSRDICQRGTSLTIQCQVDSQVTMMFWYRQQPGQSLTLIATANQGSEATYESGFVIDKFPISRPNLTFSTLTVSNMSPEDSSIYLCSVGTSQETQYFGPGTRLLVL.

The chain carries TRBV5-1 and TRBJ2-5; TRBD2 aligns across 8 bases. Germline-derived CDR1 and CDR2 are SGHRS and YFSETQ. This CDR3 region has 16 residues. The V and J ends lost 1 base and 2 bases, in that order; junction bases with no gene match: 7. CDR3 amino acids: CASSLISGVGQETQYF. The DNA of the CDR3 is TGCGCCAGCAGCTTGATTAGCGGGGTGGGGCAAGAGACCCAGTACTTC.

The V gene is TRBV12-3 or TRBV12-4, the J gene TRBJ1-2; D remains ambiguous. This CDR3 contains 16 residues. V lost 6 bases and J 4 bases, leaving 21 bases between the germline ends. The CDR3 is CASSPPLGHRPYGYTF. CDR3 bases: TGTGCCAGCAGCCCACCGCTCGGGCACCGCCCCTATGGCTACACCTTC.

The CDR3 reads CASSGGPTSNQPQHF. In DNA, the CDR3 is TGTGCCAGCAGCGGCGGGCCCACTAGCAATCAGCCCCAGCATTTT. V gene TRBV9 combines with J gene TRBJ1-5; unclear D gene. This CDR3 is built from 15 residues. Trimming cost V 3 bases and J 0 bases, with 10 bases left between them. Germline V gene sequence: CDR1 SGDLS, CDR2 YYNGEE.

This clonotype was observed a single time. This chain links TRBV7-2 with TRBJ2-7, with unresolved D. The J call may be faulty, since TRBJ2-5 better matches the DNA end. The germline V gene has CDR1 SGHTA and CDR2 FQGNSA. The CDR3 runs 14 residues. This CDR3 is CASSSLVIQETQYF. The CDR3 nucleotides read TGTGCCAGCAGCTCGTTAGTTATCCAAGAGACCCAGTACTTC.

J is TRBJ2-5 and V is TRBV6-2 or TRBV6-3, with D unclear. The V gene's germline CDR1 is MNHEY and CDR2 SVGEGT. This CDR3 contains 14 residues. Between the trimmed V and J ends, which lost 2 bases and 5 bases, there was a span of 12 bases. The CDR3 nucleotides are TGTGCCAGCAGTTACCCCGACGACGTTGAGACCCAGTACTTC. It translates to CASSYPDDVETQYF.

This clonotype showed up just once. J is TRBJ2-1 and V is TRBV20-1, with D perhaps matching TRBD1 (6 bases). This CDR3 has 13 residues. Trimming took 3 bases from V and 7 from J, leaving 13 bases between them. CDR1 DFQATT and CDR2 SNEGSKA come from the germline V gene (reference sequence). CDR3 amino acids: CSARGTQVNEQFF. The CDR3 DNA reads TGCAGTGCTAGGGGGACACAAGTGAATGAGCAGTTCTTC.

The J gene is TRBJ2-3, the V gene TRBV20-1, with 10 positions matching TRBD2. This CDR3 contains 20 residues. After removal of 6 bases from V and 0 bases from J, the junction contained 21 bases not matched to a gene. Germline CDR1 reads DFQATT; CDR2 reads SNEGSKA (reference sequence). This CDR3 is CSAIDHKARELAGSTDTQYF. As DNA, the CDR3 is TGCAGTGCGATAGATCACAAAGCCCGGGAACTAGCGGGGAGCACAGATACGCAGTATTTT.

The V and J genes are TRBV20-1 and TRBJ2-1; TRBD2 is a possible D gene (6 bases). The germline V gene has CDR1 DFQATT and CDR2 SNEGSKA (reference sequence). Trimming cost V 0 bases and J 4 bases, with 13 bases left between them. CDR3 length: 15 amino acids. As DNA, the CDR3 is TGCAGTGCTAGAGATACTGGCGGGACTTACAATGAGCAGTTCTTC. This codes for CSARDTGGTYNEQFF.

The chain employs TRBV7-2 and TRBJ2-1; TRBD2 matches at 11 bases. CDR1 and CDR2 (germline): SGHTA, FQGNSA. This CDR3 is 15 amino acids long. Losses at the gene ends were 5 bases for V and 6 bases for J; bases not matched to a gene: 6. CDR3 in amino acids: CASSPSGGLPNEQFF. Here the CDR3 DNA reads TGTGCCAGCAGCCCTAGCGGGGGGCTACCCAATGAGCAGTTCTTC.

This clonotype appeared many times. The gene calls are TRBV28 and TRBJ2-6; TRBD2 matches 12 bases. CDR3 length equals 17 residues. Trimming cost V 4 bases and J 4 bases; bases outside gene matches: 5. CDR1 and CDR2 (germline): MDHEN, SYDVKM. CDR3 protein: CASSSRLAGEGANVLTF. The CDR3 DNA follows: TGTGCCAGCAGTTCCCGACTAGCGGGAGAAGGGGCCAACGTCCTGACTTTC.

The J gene is TRBJ2-7, the V gene TRBV28; D gene ambiguous. Trimming left V 3 bases short and J 0 bases short, with 15 bases between. Germline V lookup: CDR1 MDHEN, CDR2 SYDVKM. The CDR3 loop spans 16 amino acids. The chain's CDR3 is CASSFSKTLSSYEQYF. The CDR3 nucleotides are TGTGCCAGCAGTTTCAGTAAGACTTTGAGCTCCTACGAGCAGTACTTC. The full variable domain, its missing parts supplied by reference TRBV28 and TRBJ2-7, is DVKVTQSSRYLVKRTGEKVFLECVQDMDHENMFWYRQDPGLGLRLIYFSYDVKMKEKGDIPEGYSVSREKKERFSLILESASTNQTSMYLCASSFSKTLSSYEQYFGPGTRLTVT.

This clonotype was seen a few times. The chain employs TRBV12-3 or TRBV12-4 and TRBJ2-7; TRBD1 matches at 8 bases. With 6 bases clipped from V and 6 bases from J, the junction kept 10 bases outside the gene matches. This CDR3 contains 14 residues. The DNA for the CDR3 is TGTGCCAGCAGCCGCGGGCAGGGGGCTTCCGAGCAGTACTTC. Its protein product is CASSRGQGASEQYF.

This clonotype was seen a handful of times. V usage is TRBV20-1 and J usage is TRBJ2-7; weak D call: TRBD1 (6 bases). This CDR3 comprises 13 residues. Germline V lookup: CDR1 DFQATT, CDR2 SNEGSKA (reference sequence). Trimming pared 4 bases from V and 0 bases from J, leaving 10 bases between. The CDR3 loop reads CSAKDRSSYEQYF. The CDR3 DNA reads as TGCAGTGCTAAAGACAGGAGCTCCTACGAGCAGTACTTC.